This entry concerns a single T cell receptor (beta chain). The data are from a study of blood T cell repertoires in COVID-19. Overall study: Nucleic acid was either cDNA or gDNA, and it came from T cells, B-cell-depleted T cells, or PBMCs.

Measured with immunoSEQ multiplex PCR; TCRdb has only the in-frame clones, and not every one. The sample holds more than 95,000 clones, around 82% seen once. Losses at the gene ends were 5 bases for V and 6 bases for J; bases not matched to a gene: 8. The CDR3 sequence is 14 residues long. The germline V gene encodes CDR1 MDHEN and CDR2 SYDVKM. Sequencing input: peripheral blood. The chain is built from TRBV28 and TRBJ1-1; 8 bases are a match to TRBD1. The source is a man aged 30 to 39 with COVID-19, enrolled during active disease. Here the CDR3 reads CASSIGQGRSEAFF. The CDR3 DNA reads as TGTGCCAGCAGTATCGGACAGGGAAGGTCTGAAGCTTTCTTT. The whole variable domain, remainder taken from reference TRBV28 and TRBJ1-1, is DVKVTQSSRYLVKRTGEKVFLECVQDMDHENMFWYRQDPGLGLRLIYFSYDVKMKEKGDIPEGYSVSREKKERFSLILESASTNQTSMYLCASSIGQGRSEAFFGQGTRLTVV.